Reported below is one TCR beta chain. A junction end diverges from the germline sequence, so it may reflect a read error. The PCR used 60 Vbeta and 13 Jbeta primers. Sequencing was performed with immunoSEQ multiplex PCR; in TCRdb, only in-frame clones are kept and a portion is missing. The sample has approximately 190,000 clones; 84% are singletons. The source of the sample is a study of cytomegalovirus exposure and HLA in healthy donors. The germline CDR1 and CDR2 sequences are SGHRS and YFSETQ. The CDR3 length is 14 residues. This TCR came from a woman aged 45 to 65 in good health and CMV-seropositive. This sequence joins TRBV5-1 and TRBJ2-5; D remains ambiguous. The sample comprised PBMCs. This CDR3 is CASSVLDSQETQYF. The CDR3 DNA reads TGCGCCAGCAGCGTATTGGATAGCCAAGAGACTCAGTACTTC.